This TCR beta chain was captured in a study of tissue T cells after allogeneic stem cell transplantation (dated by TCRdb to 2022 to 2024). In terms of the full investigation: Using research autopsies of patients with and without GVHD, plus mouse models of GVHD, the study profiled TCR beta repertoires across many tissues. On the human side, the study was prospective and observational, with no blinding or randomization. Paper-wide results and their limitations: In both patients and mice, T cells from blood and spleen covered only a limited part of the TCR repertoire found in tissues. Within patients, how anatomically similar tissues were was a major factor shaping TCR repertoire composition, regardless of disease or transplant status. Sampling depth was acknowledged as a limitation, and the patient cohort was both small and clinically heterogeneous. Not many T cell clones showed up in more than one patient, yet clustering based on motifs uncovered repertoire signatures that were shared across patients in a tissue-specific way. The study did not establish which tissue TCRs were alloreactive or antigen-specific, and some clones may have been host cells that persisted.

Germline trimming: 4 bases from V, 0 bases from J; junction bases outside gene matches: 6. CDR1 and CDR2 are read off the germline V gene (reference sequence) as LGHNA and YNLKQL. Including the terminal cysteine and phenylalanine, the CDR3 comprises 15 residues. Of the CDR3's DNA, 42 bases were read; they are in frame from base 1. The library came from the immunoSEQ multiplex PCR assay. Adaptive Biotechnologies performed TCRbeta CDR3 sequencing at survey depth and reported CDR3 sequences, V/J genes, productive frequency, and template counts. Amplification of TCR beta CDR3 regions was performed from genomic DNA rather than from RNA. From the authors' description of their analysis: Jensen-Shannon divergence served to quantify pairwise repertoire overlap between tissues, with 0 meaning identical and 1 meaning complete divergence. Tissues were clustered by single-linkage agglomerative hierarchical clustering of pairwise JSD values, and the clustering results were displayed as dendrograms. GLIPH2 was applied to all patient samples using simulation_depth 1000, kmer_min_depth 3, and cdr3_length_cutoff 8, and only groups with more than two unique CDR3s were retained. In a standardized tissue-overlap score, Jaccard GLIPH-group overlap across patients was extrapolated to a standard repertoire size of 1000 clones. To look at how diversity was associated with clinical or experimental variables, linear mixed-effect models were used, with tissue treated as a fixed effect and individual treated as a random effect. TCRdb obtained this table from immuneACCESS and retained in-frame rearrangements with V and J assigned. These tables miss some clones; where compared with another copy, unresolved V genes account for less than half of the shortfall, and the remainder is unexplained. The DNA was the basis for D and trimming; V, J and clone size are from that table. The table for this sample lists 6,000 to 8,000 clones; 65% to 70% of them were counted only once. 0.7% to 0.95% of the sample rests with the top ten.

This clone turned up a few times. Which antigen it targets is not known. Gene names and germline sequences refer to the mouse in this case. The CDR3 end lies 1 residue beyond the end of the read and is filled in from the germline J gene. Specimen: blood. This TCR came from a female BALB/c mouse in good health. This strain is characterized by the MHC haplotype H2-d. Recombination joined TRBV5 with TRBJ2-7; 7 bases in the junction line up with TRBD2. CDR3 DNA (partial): TGTGCCAGCAGCCTCGACTGGGAGAGCTCCTATGAACAGTAC. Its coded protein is CASSLDWESSYEQY. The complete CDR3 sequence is CASSLDWESSYEQYF.